This TCR beta chain emerged from a study of control samples from healthy donors and cancer patients. Generated by immunoSEQ multiplex PCR, the TCRdb table keeps only in-frame clones and is missing some. This repertoire shows 100,000 to 150,000 clones, approximately 90% found once; its top ten account for over 2%. The CDR3 length is 14 residues. The germline gives CDR1 SGHKS, CDR2 YYEKEE (reference sequence). V was clipped by 3 bases and J by 1 base; unmatched bases: 3. The specimen was blood. The clonotype originates from a man aged 18 to 29 in good health. The chain joins TRBV5-5 to TRBJ2-5, with 7 bases lining up with TRBD2. The CDR3 region is CASSSQRGQETQYF. The DNA of the CDR3 is TGTGCCAGCAGCTCCCAGCGGGGCCAAGAGACCCAGTACTTC.